Included here is one T cell receptor (beta chain) sequence, with context. Its matching antigen is unknown. The CDR3 length is 13 residues. Germline V CDR1 and CDR2: SEHNR, FQNEAQ (reference sequence). V lost 4 bases and J lost 2, with 9 bases in between. The method was immunoSEQ multiplex PCR; TCRdb's version includes in-frame clones alone and lacks a portion of them. The table lists about 78,000 clones, 96% of them singletons. The data originate from a study of cytomegalovirus exposure and HLA in healthy donors. Study details: The same platform was used for the roughly 120 validation repertoires and the 650 to 800 first-cohort repertoires, a later analysis reported. Broader study findings: The dataset shows that most TCR sequences were rare, while some public TCRs occurred in many donors.

The V and J genes are TRBV7-9 and TRBJ2-7, with D perhaps TRBD1 (6 bases). Sequenced input: PBMCs. The TCR sequence derives from a man aged 18-30 years in good health and CMV-seropositive. DNA of the CDR3: TGTGCCAGCAGCTCAGGACAGACCTACGAGCAGTACTTC. Amino acids: CASSSGQTYEQYF.